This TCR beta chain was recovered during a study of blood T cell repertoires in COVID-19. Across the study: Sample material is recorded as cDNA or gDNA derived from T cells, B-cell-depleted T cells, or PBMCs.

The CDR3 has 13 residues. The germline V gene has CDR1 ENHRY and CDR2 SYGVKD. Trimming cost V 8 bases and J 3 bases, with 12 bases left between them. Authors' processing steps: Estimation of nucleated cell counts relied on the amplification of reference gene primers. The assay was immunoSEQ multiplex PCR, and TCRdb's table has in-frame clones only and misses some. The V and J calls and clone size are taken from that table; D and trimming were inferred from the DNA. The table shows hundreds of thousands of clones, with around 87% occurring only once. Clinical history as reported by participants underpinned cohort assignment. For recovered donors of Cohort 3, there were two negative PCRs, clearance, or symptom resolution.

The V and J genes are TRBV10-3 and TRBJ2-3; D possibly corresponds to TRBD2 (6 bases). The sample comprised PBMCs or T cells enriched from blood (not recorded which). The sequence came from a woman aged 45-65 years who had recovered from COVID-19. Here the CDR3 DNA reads TGTGCCATCGTCGACCGGGAGACAGATACGCAGTATTTT. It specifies CAIVDRETDTQYF.